A selection of T cell receptor beta chains follows, all from one sample in a study of blood T cell repertoires in COVID-19. The method was immunoSEQ multiplex PCR; TCRdb's version includes in-frame clones alone and lacks a portion of them. The table shows about 51,000 clones, with 88% occurring only once. Sequences were obtained from peripheral blood. The receptor set was obtained from a man in his fifties with active COVID-19. The conserved cysteine and the conserved F or W are not part of the CDR3 here. Each record gives: clone size, V gene, CDR3 protein. Clone sizes are given selectively: once, few, many, or a class where the clone is expanded.

abundance: -
v_gene: TRBV19
CDR3aa: ASTLPLASGANVLT

abundance: -
v_gene: TRBV5-1
CDR3aa: ASSLDMGGGTDTQY

abundance: -
v_gene: TRBV7-2
CDR3aa: ASSFSNPGELF

abundance: -
v_gene: TRBV9
CDR3aa: ASSITGTDNSPLH

abundance: -
v_gene: TRBV18
CDR3aa: ASSPRTSGGTDTQY

abundance: -
v_gene: TRBV4-3
CDR3aa: ASSSSGGSDTQY

abundance: -
v_gene: TRBV21-1
CDR3aa: ASSRGGAAINNEQF

abundance: -
v_gene: TRBV6-5
CDR3aa: ASSPGQGIYQPQH

abundance: -
v_gene: TRBV19
CDR3aa: ATTPGSVRTGELF

abundance: -
v_gene: TRBV19
CDR3aa: ASSPGGFGGKF

abundance: once
v_gene: TRBV18
CDR3aa: ASSPDRQGPGGYT

abundance: once
v_gene: TRBV24-1
CDR3aa: ATSKGDREETQY

abundance: -
v_gene: TRBV6-5
CDR3aa: ASSYSFQGITEAF

abundance: -
v_gene: TRBV5-1
CDR3aa: ASSIGGTSGYNEQF

abundance: -
v_gene: TRBV6-5
CDR3aa: ASSYPRDSGANVLT

abundance: once
v_gene: TRBV5-6
CDR3aa: ASSLTRGNQPQH

abundance: once
v_gene: TRBV4-1
CDR3aa: ASSQGTGNRT

abundance: few
v_gene: TRBV4-1
CDR3aa: ASSQGTGGGTEAF

abundance: -
v_gene: TRBV27
CDR3aa: ASTYSFGQGSSPLH

abundance: -
v_gene: TRBV29-1
CDR3aa: SVLAGVSTDTQY

abundance: -
v_gene: TRBV19
CDR3aa: ASSITGGRSDTQY

abundance: -
v_gene: TRBV19
CDR3aa: ASSNRGREQF

abundance: once
v_gene: TRBV7-3
CDR3aa: ASSVGLAGNTGELF

abundance: -
v_gene: TRBV5-6
CDR3aa: ASSRRDSRELF

abundance: once
v_gene: TRBV5-1
CDR3aa: ASSSTGPGGYT

abundance: once
v_gene: TRBV6-5
CDR3aa: ASKQGTQYNEQF

abundance: -
v_gene: TRBV9
CDR3aa: ASSALQGDNSPLH

abundance: few
v_gene: TRBV5-6
CDR3aa: ASSLGILSNEQF

abundance: -
v_gene: TRBV18
CDR3aa: ASSPRLVDTEAF

abundance: -
v_gene: TRBV20-1
CDR3aa: SASTVERTSSYEQY

abundance: -
v_gene: TRBV5-5
CDR3aa: ASSLNTDRFYQPQH

abundance: -
v_gene: TRBV2
CDR3aa: ASKSAGIQY

abundance: -
v_gene: TRBV5-4
CDR3aa: ASSLAPTGAKNIQY

abundance: once
v_gene: TRBV4-3
CDR3aa: ASSQGAPYEQY

abundance: -
v_gene: TRBV19
CDR3aa: ASRSRTSGSGETQY

abundance: -
v_gene: TRBV4-1
CDR3aa: ASSQGFWTVVETQY

abundance: -
v_gene: TRBV14
CDR3aa: ASSQVDRAYGYT

abundance: -
v_gene: TRBV2
CDR3aa: ASSETSGGPPSTDTQY

abundance: -
v_gene: TRBV5-4
CDR3aa: ASSLQGRLGNTIY

abundance: -
v_gene: TRBV19
CDR3aa: ASSIAPQDYYGYT

abundance: -
v_gene: TRBV4-3
CDR3aa: ASSQGGGGSPLH

abundance: -
v_gene: TRBV19
CDR3aa: ASSWRDARYGYT

abundance: few
v_gene: TRBV4-3
CDR3aa: ASSQVGAVTGELF

abundance: -
v_gene: TRBV19
CDR3aa: ASSIRQGTNQPQH

abundance: -
v_gene: TRBV5-1
CDR3aa: ASSRTGTYGYT

abundance: once
v_gene: TRBV6-5
CDR3aa: ASSYSSISMNTEAF

abundance: -
v_gene: TRBV24-1
CDR3aa: ATSWRLAGGPKETQY

abundance: -
v_gene: TRBV5-1
CDR3aa: ASSLNRAGETQY

abundance: -
v_gene: TRBV7-8
CDR3aa: ASSLDRGTQY

abundance: -
v_gene: TRBV12-3/TRBV12-4
CDR3aa: ASNRRMNTEAF

abundance: -
v_gene: TRBV4-2
CDR3aa: ASSQEVLGISGGTSDTQY

abundance: once
v_gene: TRBV5-1
CDR3aa: ASSSTGGLENTEAF

abundance: -
v_gene: TRBV5-4
CDR3aa: ASSRDRIPQETQY